This T cell receptor (beta chain) is drawn from a study of cytomegalovirus exposure and HLA in healthy donors. Study-wide points: High specificity and sensitivity for cytomegalovirus status were reported for the classifier. Prior analysis indicated that the majority of TCR beta V segments exhibited productivity approximately 87% or approximately 30% of the time. In a later analysis, HLA-C alleles had the fewest associated TCRs, DRB1 alleles the most.

Concerning this clone itself: Its antigen remains unidentified.

PCR was performed using 60 Vbeta and 13 Jbeta primers. Profiled with immunoSEQ multiplex PCR; TCRdb holds only in-frame clones, not every one. Of 90,000 to 130,000 clones listed, 65% to 75% are singletons. The V end lost 10 bases, the J end lost 6 bases, and 20 bases lay between the germline ends. The germline gives CDR1 MNHNS, CDR2 SASEGT. The CDR3 runs 14 residues. V and J are TRBV6-1 and TRBJ2-3; D may be TRBD1 (6 bases). Sequenced: PBMCs. The receptor was isolated from a man aged 25-40 years in good health and CMV-seropositive. CDR3 residues: CATRTDRTMDTQYF. The CDR3 coding sequence is TGTGCCACCAGGACCGACAGGACGATGGATACGCAGTATTTT.